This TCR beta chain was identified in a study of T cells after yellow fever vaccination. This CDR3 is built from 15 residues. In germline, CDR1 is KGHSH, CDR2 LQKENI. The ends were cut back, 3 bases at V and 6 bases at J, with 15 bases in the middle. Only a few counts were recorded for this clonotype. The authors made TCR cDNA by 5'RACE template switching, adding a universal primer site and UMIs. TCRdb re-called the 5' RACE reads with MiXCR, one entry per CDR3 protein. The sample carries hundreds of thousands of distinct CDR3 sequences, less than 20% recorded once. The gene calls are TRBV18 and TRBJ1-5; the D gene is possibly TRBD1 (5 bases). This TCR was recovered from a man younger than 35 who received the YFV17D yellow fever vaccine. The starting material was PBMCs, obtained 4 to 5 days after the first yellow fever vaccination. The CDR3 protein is CASSPTGDTTQPQHF. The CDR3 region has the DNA TGTGCCAGCTCACCTACAGGAGACACGACTCAGCCCCAGCATTTT.